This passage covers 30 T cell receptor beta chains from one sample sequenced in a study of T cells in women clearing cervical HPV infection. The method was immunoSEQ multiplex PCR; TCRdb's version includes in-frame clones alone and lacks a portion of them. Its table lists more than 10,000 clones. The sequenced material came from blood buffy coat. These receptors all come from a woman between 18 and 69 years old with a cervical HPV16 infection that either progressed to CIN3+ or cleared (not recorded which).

CDR3 bases read: TGTGCCAGCAGCCTCGGACAGGCTCTTGGCAATGAG. It translates to CASSLGQALGNE. The full-length CDR3 reads as CASSLGQALGNEQFF. This chain connects TRBV7-6 to TRBJ2-1, with 7 positions matching TRBD1. The read is 3 residues too short to cover the CDR3 end, so that end is filled in from the germline J gene. V dropped 5 bases and J dropped 6; count of bases not matched to a gene: 10. Germline lookup yields CDR1 SGHVS and CDR2 FNYEAQ. CDR3 size: 15 residues.

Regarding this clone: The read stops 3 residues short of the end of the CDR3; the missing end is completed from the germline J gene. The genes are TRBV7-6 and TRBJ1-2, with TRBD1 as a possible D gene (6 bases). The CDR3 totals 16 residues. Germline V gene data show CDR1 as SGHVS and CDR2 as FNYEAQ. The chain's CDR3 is CASSQIAGGRVDTYTF. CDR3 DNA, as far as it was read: TGTGCCAGCAGCCAAATAGCGGGGGGGCGTGTAGATACC.

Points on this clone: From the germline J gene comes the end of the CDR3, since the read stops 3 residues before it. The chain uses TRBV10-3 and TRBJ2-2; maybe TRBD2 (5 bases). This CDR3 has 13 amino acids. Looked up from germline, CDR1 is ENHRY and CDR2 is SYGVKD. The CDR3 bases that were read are TGTGCCATCAGGGACGGAATCGGGGAAAAG. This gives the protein CAIRDGIGEK. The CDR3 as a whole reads CAIRDGIGEKLFF.

The CDR3 is CASSLMLVVRDTQYF. Incomplete CDR3 DNA: TGTGCCAGCAGCTTAATGCTAGTCGTAAGAGATACG. The V call is TRBV7-2, the J call TRBJ2-3; D gene ambiguous. The read ends 3 residues shy of where the CDR3 ends; the end is completed using the germline J gene. This CDR3 has 15 residues. The germline V gene has CDR1 SGHTA and CDR2 FQGNSA. The ends were cut back, 2 bases at V and 5 bases at J, with 14 bases in the middle.

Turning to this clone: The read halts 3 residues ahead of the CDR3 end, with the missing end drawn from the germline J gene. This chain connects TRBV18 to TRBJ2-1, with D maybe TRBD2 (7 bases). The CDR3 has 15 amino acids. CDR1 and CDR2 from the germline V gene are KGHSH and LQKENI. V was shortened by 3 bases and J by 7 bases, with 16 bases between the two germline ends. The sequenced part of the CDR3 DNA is TGTGCCAGCTCACCGCGGGAAGGGGGGGGGAATGAG. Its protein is CASSPREGGGNE. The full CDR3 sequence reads CASSPREGGGNEQFF.

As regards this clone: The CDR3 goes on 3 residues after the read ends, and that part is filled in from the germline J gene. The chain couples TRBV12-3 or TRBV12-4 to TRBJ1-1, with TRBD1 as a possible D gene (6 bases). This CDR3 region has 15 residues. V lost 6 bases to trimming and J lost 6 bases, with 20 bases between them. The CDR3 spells CASRTPGTKIAEAFF. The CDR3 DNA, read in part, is TGTGCCAGCAGAACTCCCGGGACAAAAATTGCTGAA.

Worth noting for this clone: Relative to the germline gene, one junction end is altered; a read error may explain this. The CDR3 bases that were read are TGCGCCAACAGCTTGGACGGCTATGGC. As protein: CANSLDGYG. The full CDR3 reads CANSLDGYGYTF. The chain couples TRBV5-1 to TRBJ1-2; no reliable D call. Read coverage stops 3 residues before the CDR3 terminus; the germline J gene supplies the remainder. The CDR3 has 12 amino acids. The germline V gene encodes CDR1 SGHRS and CDR2 YFSETQ.

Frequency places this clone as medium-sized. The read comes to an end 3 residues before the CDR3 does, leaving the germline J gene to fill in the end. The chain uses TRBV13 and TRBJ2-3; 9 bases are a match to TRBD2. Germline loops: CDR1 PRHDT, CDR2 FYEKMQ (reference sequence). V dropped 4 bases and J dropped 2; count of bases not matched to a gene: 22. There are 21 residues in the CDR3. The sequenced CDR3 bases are TGTGCCAGCAGCTCCACCCCGGGTAGCGGGGGACCGGACGCGTACACAGATACG. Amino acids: CASSSTPGSGGPDAYTDT. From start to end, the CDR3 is CASSSTPGSGGPDAYTDTQYF.

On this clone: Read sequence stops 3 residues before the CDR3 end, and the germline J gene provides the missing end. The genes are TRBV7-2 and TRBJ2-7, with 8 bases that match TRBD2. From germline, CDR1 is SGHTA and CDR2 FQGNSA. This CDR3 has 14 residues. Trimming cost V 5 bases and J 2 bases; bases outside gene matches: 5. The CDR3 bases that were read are TGTGCCAGCAGCCCCGGGGGGGGTCCCTACGAG. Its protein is CASSPGGGPYE. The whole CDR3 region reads CASSPGGGPYEQYF.

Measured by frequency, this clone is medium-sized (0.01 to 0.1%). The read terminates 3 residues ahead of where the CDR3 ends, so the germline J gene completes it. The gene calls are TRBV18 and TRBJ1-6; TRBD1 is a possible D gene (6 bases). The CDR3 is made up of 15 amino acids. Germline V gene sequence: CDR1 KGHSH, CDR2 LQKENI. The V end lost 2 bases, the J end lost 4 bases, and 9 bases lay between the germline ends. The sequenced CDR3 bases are TGTGCCAGCTCACCAGGGGGCGCTTATAATTCACCC. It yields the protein CASSPGGAYNSP. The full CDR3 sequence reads CASSPGGAYNSPLHF.

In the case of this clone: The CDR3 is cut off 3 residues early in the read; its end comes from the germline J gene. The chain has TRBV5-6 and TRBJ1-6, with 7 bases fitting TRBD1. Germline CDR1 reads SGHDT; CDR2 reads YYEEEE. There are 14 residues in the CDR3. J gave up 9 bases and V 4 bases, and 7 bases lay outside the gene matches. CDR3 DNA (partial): TGTGCCAGCAGCCTAGGACAGGCGGGTTCACCC. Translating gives CASSLGQAGSP. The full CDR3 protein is CASSLGQAGSPLHF.

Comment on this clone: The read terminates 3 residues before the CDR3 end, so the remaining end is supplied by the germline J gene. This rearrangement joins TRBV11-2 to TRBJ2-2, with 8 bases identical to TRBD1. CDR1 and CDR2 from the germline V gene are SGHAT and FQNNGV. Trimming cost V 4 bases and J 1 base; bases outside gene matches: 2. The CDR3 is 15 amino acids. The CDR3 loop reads CASSWGTGNTGELFF. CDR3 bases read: TGTGCCAGCAGCTGGGGGACAGGGAACACCGGGGAG. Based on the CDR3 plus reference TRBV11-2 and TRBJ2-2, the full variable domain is EAGVAQSPRYKIIEKRQSVAFWCNPISGHATLYWYQQILGQGPKLLIQFQNNGVVDDSQLPKDRFSAERLKGVDSTLKIQPAKLEDSAVYLCASSWGTGNTGELFFGEGSRLTVL.

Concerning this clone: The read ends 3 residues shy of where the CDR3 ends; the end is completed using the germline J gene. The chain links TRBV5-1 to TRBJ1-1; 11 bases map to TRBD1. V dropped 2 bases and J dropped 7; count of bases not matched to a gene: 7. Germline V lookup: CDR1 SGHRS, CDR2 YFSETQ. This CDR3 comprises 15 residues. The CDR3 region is CASSFIGQGADEAFF. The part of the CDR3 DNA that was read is TGCGCCAGCAGCTTCATTGGACAGGGGGCGGATGAA.

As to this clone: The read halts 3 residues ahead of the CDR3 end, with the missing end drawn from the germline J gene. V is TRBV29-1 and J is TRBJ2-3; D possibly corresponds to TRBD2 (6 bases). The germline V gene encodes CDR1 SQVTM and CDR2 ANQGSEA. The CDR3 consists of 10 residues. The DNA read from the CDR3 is TGCAGCGGGGGGGAAGAGACG. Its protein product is CSGGEET. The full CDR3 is CSGGEETQYF.

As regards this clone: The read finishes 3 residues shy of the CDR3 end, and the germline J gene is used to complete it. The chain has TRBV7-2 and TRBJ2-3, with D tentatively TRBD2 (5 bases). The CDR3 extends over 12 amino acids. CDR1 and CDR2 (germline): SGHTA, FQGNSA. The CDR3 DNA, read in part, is TGTGCCAGCAGCCCCCACGGGGAGACG. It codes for CASSPHGET. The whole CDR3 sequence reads CASSPHGETQYF.

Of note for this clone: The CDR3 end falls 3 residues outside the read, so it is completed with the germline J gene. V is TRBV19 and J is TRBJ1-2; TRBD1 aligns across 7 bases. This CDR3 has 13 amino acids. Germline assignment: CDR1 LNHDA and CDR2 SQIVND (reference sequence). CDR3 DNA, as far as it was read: TGTGCCAGCCAAAAAGACAGGGATGAAGGC. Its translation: CASQKDRDEG. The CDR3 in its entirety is CASQKDRDEGYTF.

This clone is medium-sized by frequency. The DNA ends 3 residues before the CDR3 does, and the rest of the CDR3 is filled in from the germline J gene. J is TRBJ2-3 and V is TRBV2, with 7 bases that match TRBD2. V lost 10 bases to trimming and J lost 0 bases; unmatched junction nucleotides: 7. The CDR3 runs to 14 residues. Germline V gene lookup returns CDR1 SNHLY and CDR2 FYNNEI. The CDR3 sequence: CATDRGGSTDTQYF. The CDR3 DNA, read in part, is TGTGCCACCGACCGCGGGGGAAGCACAGATACG.

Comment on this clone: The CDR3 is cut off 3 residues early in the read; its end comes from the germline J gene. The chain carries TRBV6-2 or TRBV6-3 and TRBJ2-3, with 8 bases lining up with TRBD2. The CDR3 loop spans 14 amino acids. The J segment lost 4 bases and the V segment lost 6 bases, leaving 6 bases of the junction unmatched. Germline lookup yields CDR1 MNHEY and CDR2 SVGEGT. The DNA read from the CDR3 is TGTGCCAGCAGGGATAGCGGGGCAGCAGATACG. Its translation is CASRDSGAADT. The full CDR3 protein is CASRDSGAADTQYF.

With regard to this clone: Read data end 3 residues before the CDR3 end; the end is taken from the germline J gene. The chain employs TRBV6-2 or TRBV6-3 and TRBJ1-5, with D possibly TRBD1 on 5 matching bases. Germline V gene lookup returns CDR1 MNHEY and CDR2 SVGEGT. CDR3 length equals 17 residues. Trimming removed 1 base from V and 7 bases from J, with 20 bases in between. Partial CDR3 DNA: TGTGCCAGCAGTTACTTGGGTGCGCGGGGGGAAGGGCAGCCC. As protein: CASSYLGARGEGQP. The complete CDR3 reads CASSYLGARGEGQPQHF.

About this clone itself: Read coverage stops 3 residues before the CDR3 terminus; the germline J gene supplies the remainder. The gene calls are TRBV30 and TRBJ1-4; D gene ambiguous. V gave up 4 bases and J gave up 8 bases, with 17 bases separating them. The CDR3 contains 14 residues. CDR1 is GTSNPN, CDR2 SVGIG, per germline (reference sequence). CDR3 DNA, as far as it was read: TGTGCCTGGACCTCGGGGTCACTGAGCGAAAAA. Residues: CAWTSGSLSEK. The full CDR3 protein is CAWTSGSLSEKLFF.

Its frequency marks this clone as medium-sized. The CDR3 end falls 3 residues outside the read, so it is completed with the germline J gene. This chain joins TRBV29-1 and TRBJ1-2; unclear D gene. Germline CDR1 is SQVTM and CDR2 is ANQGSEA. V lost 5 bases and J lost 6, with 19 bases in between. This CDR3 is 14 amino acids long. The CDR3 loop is CSVRYPPPEDGYTF. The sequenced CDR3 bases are TGCAGCGTTAGATACCCCCCACCCGAGGATGGC.

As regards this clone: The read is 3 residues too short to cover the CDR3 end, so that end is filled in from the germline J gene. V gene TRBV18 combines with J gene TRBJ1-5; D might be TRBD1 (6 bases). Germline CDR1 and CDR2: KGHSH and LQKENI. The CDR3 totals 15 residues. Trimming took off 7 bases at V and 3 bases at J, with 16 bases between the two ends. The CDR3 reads CASYPGDRNNQPQHF. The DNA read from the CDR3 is TGTGCCAGCTACCCAGGGGATCGAAACAATCAGCCC.

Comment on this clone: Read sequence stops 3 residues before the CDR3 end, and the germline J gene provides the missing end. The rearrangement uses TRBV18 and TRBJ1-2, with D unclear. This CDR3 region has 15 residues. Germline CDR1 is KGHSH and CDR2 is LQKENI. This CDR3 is CASSPIPSGVNIYTF. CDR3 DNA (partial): TGTGCCAGCTCACCAATCCCTAGCGGGGTAAACATC.

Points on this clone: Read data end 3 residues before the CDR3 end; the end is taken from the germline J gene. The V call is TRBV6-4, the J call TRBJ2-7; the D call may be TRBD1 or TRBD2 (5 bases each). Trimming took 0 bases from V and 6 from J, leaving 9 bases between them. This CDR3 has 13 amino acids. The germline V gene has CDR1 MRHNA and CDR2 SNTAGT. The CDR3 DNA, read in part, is TGTGCCAGCAGTGACTCGAGGGGCGGCGAG. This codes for CASSDSRGGE. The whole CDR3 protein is CASSDSRGGEQYF.

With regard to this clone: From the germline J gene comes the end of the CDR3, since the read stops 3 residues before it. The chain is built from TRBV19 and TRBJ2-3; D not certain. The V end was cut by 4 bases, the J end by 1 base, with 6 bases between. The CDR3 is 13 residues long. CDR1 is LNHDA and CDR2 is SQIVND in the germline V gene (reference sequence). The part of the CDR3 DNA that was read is TGTGCCAGTAGTAGGCCTGGCACAGATACG. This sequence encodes CASSRPGTDT. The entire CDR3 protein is CASSRPGTDTQYF.

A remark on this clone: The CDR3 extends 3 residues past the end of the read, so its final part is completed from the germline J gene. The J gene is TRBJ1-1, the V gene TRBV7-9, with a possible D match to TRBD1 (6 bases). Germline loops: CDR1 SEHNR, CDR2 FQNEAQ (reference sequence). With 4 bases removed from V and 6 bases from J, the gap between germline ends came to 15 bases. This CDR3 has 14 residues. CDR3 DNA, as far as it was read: TGTGCCAGCAGCTCACCGAGGGACAAATCTGAA. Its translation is CASSSPRDKSE. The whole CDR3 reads CASSSPRDKSEAFF.

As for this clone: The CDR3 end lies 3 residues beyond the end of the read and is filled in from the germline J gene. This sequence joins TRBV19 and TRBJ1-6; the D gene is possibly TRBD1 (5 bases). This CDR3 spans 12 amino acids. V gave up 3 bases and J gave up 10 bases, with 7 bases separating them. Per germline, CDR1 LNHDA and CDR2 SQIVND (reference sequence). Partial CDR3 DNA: TGTGCCAGTAGTATCCGGGGGTCACCC. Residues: CASSIRGSP. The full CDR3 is CASSIRGSPLHF.

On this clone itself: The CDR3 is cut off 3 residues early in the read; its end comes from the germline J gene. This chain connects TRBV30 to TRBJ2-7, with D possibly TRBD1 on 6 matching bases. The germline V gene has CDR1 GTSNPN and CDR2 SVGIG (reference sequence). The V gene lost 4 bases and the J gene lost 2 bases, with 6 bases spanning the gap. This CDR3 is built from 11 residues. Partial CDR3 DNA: TGTGCCTGGACAGGGGCCTACGAG. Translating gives CAWTGAYE. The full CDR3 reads CAWTGAYEQYF.

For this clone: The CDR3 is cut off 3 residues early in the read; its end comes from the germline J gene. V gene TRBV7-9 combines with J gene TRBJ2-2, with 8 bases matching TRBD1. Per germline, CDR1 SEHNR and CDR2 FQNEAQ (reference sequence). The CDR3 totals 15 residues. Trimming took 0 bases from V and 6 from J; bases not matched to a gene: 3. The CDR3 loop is CASSLAQQGAGELFF. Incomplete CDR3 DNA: TGTGCCAGCAGCTTAGCGCAACAGGGGGCCGGGGAG.

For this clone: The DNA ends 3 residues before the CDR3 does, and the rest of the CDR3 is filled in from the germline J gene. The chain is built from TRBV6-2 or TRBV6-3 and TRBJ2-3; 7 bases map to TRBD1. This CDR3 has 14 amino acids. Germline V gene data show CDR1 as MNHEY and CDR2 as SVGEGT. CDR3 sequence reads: CASSSGTDGRTQYF. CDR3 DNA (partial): TGTGCCAGCAGTTCGGGGACAGACGGGCGGACG.